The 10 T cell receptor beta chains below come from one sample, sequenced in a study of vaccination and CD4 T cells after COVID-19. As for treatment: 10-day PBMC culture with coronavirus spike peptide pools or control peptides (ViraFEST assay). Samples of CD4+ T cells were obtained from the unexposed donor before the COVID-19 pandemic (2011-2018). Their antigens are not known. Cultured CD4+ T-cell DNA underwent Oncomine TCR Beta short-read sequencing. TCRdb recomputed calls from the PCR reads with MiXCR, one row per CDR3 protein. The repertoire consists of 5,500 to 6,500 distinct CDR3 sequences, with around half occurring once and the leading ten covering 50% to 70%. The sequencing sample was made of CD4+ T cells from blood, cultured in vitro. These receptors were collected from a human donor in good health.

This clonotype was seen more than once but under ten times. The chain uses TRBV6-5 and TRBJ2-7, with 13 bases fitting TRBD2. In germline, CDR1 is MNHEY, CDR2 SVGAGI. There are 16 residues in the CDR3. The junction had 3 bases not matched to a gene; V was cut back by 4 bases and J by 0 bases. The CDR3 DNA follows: TGTGCCAGCAGTTCGGGACTAGCGGGGATCTCCTACGAGCAGTACTTC. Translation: CASSSGLAGISYEQYF.

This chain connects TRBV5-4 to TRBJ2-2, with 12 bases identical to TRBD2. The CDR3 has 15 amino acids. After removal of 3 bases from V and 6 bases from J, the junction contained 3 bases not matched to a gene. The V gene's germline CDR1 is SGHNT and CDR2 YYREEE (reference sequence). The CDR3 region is CASSYSSGGAGELFF. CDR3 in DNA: TGTGCCAGCAGCTACTCTAGCGGGGGGGCCGGGGAGCTGTTTTTT.

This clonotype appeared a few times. The CDR3 region is CASSFTGRYNSPLHF. The CDR3 nucleotides are TGTGCCAGCAGCTTCACGGGGAGGTATAATTCACCCCTCCACTTT. The chain has TRBV5-8 and TRBJ1-6; D remains unclear. In germline, CDR1 is SGHTS, CDR2 YDEGEE. This CDR3 contains 15 residues. V lost 2 bases and J 4 bases, leaving 10 bases between the germline ends.

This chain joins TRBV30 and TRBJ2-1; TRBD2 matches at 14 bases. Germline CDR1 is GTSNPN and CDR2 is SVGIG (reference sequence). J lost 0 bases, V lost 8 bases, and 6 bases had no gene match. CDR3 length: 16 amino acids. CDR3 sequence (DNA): TGTGCCCTTTCCGGGACTAGCGGGAGCTCCTACAATGAGCAGTTCTTC. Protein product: CALSGTSGSSYNEQFF.

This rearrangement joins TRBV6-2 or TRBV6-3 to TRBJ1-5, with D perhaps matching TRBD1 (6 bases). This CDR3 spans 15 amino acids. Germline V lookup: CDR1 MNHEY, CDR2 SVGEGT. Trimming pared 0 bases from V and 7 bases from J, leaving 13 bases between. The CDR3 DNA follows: TGTGCCAGCAGTTACTCGACCAGGGGCGTGCAGCCCCAGCATTTT. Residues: CASSYSTRGVQPQHF.

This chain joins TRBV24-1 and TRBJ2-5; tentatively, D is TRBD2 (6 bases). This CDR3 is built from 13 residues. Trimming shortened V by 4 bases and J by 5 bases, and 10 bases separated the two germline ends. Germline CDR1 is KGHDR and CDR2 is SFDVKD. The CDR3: CATSDGGLETQYF. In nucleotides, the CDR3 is TGTGCCACCAGTGACGGGGGTCTGGAGACCCAGTACTTC.

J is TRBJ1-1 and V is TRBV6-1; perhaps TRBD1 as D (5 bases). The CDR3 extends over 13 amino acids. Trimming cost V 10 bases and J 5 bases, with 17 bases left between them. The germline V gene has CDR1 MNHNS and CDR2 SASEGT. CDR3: CATRRGPGTEAFF. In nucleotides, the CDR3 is TGTGCCACCCGGAGGGGTCCAGGAACTGAAGCTTTCTTT.

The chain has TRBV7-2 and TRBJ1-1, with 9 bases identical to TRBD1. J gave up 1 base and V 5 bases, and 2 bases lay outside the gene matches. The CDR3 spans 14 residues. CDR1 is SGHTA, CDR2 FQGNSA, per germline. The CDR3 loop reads CASSKDRGNTEAFF. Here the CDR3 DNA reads TGTGCCAGCAGCAAGGACAGGGGGAACACTGAAGCTTTCTTT.

The CDR3 DNA reads TGTGCCAGCAGCTTAGCCCCTAGCAGGATTAGCTCTGGAAACACCATATATTTT. It yields the protein CASSLAPSRISSGNTIYF. V usage is TRBV7-2 and J usage is TRBJ1-3; D unclear. Germline V gene data show CDR1 as SGHTA and CDR2 as FQGNSA. Trimming took 0 bases from V and 0 from J, leaving 15 bases between them. This CDR3 spans 18 amino acids.

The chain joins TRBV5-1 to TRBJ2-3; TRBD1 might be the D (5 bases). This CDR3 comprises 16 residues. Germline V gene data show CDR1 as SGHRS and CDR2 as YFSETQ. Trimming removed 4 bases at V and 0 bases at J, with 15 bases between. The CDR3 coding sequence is TGCGCCAGCAGCCTCTATCGGCGACAGAGCACAGATACGCAGTATTTT. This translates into CASSLYRRQSTDTQYF.